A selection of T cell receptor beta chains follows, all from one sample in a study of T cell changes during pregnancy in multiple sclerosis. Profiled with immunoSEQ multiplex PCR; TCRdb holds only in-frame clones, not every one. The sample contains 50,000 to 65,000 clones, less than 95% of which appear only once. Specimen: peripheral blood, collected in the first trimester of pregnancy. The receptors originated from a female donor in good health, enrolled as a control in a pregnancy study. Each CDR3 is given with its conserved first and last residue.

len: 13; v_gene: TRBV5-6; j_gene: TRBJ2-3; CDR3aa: CASSPTGLRTQYF
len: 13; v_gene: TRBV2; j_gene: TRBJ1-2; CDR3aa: CASSVGQAYGYTF
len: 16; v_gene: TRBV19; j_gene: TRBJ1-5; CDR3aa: CASSIVPGQGDQPQHF
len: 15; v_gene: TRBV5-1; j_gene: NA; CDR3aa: CASSLTGGTSYEQYF
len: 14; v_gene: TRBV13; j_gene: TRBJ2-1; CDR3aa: CASSLRGGGNEQFF
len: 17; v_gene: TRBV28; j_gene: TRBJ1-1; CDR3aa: CASSSSTGPILNTEAFF
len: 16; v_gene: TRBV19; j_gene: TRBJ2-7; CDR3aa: CASSTRGTESSYEQYF
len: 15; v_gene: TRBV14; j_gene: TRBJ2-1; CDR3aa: CASSRLGSSYNEQFF
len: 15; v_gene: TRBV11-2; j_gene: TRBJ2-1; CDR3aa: CASSVRGTTYNEQFF
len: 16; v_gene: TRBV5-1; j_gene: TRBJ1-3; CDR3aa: CASSGETGAGGNTIYF
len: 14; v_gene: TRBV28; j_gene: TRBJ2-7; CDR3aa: CASSLYSGNYEQYF
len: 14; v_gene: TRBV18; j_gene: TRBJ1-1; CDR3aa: CASSPPSGGTEAFF
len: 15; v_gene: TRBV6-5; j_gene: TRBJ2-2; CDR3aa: CASSYSDREMGALFF
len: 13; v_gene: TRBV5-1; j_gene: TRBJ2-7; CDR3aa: CASSWGSGNEQYF
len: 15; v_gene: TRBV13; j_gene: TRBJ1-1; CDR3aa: CASRPGGAGSREAFF
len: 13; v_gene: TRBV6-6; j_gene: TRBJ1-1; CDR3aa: CASSSHYSTEAFF
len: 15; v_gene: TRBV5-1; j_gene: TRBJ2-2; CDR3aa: CASSLTAGGTGELFF
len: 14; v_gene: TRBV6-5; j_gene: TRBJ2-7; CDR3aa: CASSAGTGTYEQYF
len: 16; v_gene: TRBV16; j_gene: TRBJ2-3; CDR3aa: CASSRGLAGGADTQYF
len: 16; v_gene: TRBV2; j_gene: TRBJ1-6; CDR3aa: CASSDFLSPGDSPLHF